Presented here are 15 T cell receptor beta chains from one specimen sequenced in a study of blood T cell repertoires in COVID-19. Libraries were prepared by immunoSEQ multiplex PCR; TCRdb keeps only in-frame clonotypes and omits some of them. The sample holds hundreds of thousands of clones, 86% seen once. Sequencing used peripheral blood. The receptors were sampled from a woman in her twenties or thirties with active or convalescent COVID-19.

A few counts support this clone. The chain's CDR3 is CASSPRTTGDEAGELFF. The CDR3 DNA reads as TGTGCCAGCAGCCCTCGGACGACAGGGGATGAAGCCGGGGAGCTGTTTTTT. The chain recombines TRBV3-1 (or the pseudogene TRBV3-2) with TRBJ2-2, with TRBD1 matching 8 bases. Looked up from germline, CDR1 is LGHDT and CDR2 is YNNKEL (reference sequence). The CDR3 length is 17 residues. V shed 4 bases and J 6 bases; nucleotides not matched to a gene: 13.

The rearrangement uses TRBV7-2 and TRBJ1-5; the match to TRBD1 covers 7 bases. The germline V gene encodes CDR1 SGHTA and CDR2 FQGNSA. CDR3 length equals 14 residues. Trimming cost V 5 bases and J 2 bases; bases outside gene matches: 3. CDR3 sequence reads: CASSVTGGNQPQHF. CDR3 nucleotide sequence: TGTGCCAGCAGCGTCACAGGGGGCAATCAGCCCCAGCATTTT.

J is TRBJ2-7 and V is TRBV18, with TRBD2 as a possible D gene (6 bases). The CDR3 loop spans 15 amino acids. CDR1 KGHSH and CDR2 LQKENI come from the germline V gene. V shed 6 bases and J shed 4 bases, with 19 bases lying between them. CDR3: CASSPYKAAGYEQYF. In DNA form, the CDR3 reads TGTGCCAGCTCCCCTTACAAGGCCGCGGGATACGAGCAGTACTTC.

The V call is TRBV4-1, the J call TRBJ2-7, with 9 bases lining up with TRBD1. The CDR3 contains 14 residues. Unmatched junction bases numbered 2, after V lost 3 bases and J lost 2 bases. The germline gives CDR1 MGHRA, CDR2 YSYEKL. The DNA of the CDR3 is TGCGCCAGCAGCCAGGACAGGGGCCCCTACGAGCAGTACTTC. It yields the protein CASSQDRGPYEQYF.

This sequence joins TRBV10-2 and TRBJ1-2, with 9 positions matching TRBD1. V was clipped by 6 bases and J by 5 bases; unmatched bases: 7. CDR1 and CDR2 (germline): WSHSY, SAAADI. The CDR3 is 14 residues long. The CDR3 loop is CASRTGTGTYGYTF. CDR3 nucleotides: TGCGCCAGCAGAACCGGGACAGGGACTTATGGCTACACCTTC.

The rearrangement links TRBV9 to TRBJ2-2; the D gene is possibly TRBD2 (5 bases). This CDR3 has 15 amino acids. The V gene lost 0 bases and the J gene lost 7 bases, with 13 bases spanning the gap. Looked up from germline, CDR1 is SGDLS and CDR2 is YYNGEE. CDR3 residues: CASSVGASIDGELFF. CDR3 in DNA: TGTGCCAGCAGCGTAGGGGCTAGCATCGACGGGGAGCTGTTTTTT.

The V gene is TRBV2, the J gene TRBJ1-4; tentatively, D is TRBD1 (6 bases). This CDR3 is built from 14 residues. Trimming left V 2 bases short and J 6 bases short, with 10 bases between. Germline V gene lookup returns CDR1 SNHLY and CDR2 FYNNEI. CDR3: CASSETGSDEKLFF. The DNA for the CDR3 is TGTGCCAGCAGTGAAACAGGGTCAGATGAAAAACTGTTTTTT.

This clone was recorded once. The rearrangement links TRBV5-1 to TRBJ2-1; D possibly corresponds to TRBD1 (5 bases). The V gene lost 6 bases and the J gene lost 10 bases, with 14 bases spanning the gap. CDR1 is SGHRS, CDR2 YFSETQ, per germline. The CDR3 spans 12 residues. This chain's CDR3 is CASNGQGTEQFF. The CDR3 DNA follows: TGCGCCAGCAACGGGCAGGGAACGGAGCAGTTCTTC.

The V gene is TRBV5-1, the J gene TRBJ2-7, with 7 positions matching TRBD2. CDR3 length: 14 amino acids. V lost 0 bases to trimming and J lost 6 bases; unmatched junction nucleotides: 6. The V gene's germline CDR1 is SGHRS and CDR2 YFSETQ. CDR3 sequence reads: CASSLGEGFVEQYF. CDR3 DNA: TGCGCCAGCAGCTTGGGGGAGGGGTTTGTCGAGCAGTACTTC.

As DNA, the CDR3 is TGTGCCAGCAGCTCGGACAGGACCCAAAGCTCTGGAAACACCATATATTTT. As protein: CASSSDRTQSSGNTIYF. V and J are TRBV7-9 and TRBJ1-3; 7 bases are shared with TRBD1. CDR3 length: 17 residues. The V segment lost 4 bases and the J segment 0 bases; nucleotides outside the gene matches: 9. The germline gives CDR1 SEHNR, CDR2 FQNEAQ (reference sequence).

This clone was detected a few times. The V and J genes are TRBV5-8 and TRBJ1-5, with no clear D. The V gene's germline CDR1 is SGHTS and CDR2 YDEGEE. V was cut by 8 bases and J by 0 bases, with 6 bases left in between. The CDR3 spans 12 residues. The CDR3 nucleotides read TGTGCCAGTTCTTATAGCAATCAGCCCCAGCATTTT. Protein sequence: CASSYSNQPQHF.

This clone was counted a few times. The V call is TRBV6-5, the J call TRBJ1-2; D is possibly TRBD1 (6 bases). The CDR3 runs 15 residues. The V end was cut by 6 bases, the J end by 2 bases, with 16 bases between. Per germline, CDR1 MNHEY and CDR2 SVGAGI. The CDR3 DNA sequence: TGTGCCAGCAGAAAAGATTCTACAGGGAACTATGGCTACACCTTC. Amino acids: CASRKDSTGNYGYTF.

This sequence joins TRBV7-9 and TRBJ1-1; D may be TRBD1 (5 bases). The CDR3 sequence is 17 residues long. V lost 3 bases and J lost 4, with 21 bases in between. The V gene's germline CDR1 is SEHNR and CDR2 FQNEAQ (reference sequence). The CDR3 loop reads CASSFFLLAGGRTEAFF. The CDR3 nucleotides are TGTGCCAGCAGCTTTTTTCTGCTTGCGGGGGGTCGCACTGAAGCTTTCTTT.

The chain uses TRBV2 and TRBJ2-5; D is perhaps TRBD1 (6 bases). Trimming pared 10 bases from V and 5 bases from J, leaving 20 bases between. This CDR3 has 14 residues. CDR1 and CDR2 (germline): SNHLY, FYNNEI. CDR3 residues: CATPVGQGPETQYF. CDR3 bases: TGTGCCACCCCCGTTGGGCAGGGGCCGGAGACCCAGTACTTC.

The V gene is TRBV19, the J gene TRBJ1-3, with TRBD1 matching 8 bases. Trimming cost V 8 bases and J 0 bases; bases outside gene matches: 6. CDR3 size: 15 residues. CDR1 and CDR2 (germline): LNHDA, SQIVND (reference sequence). In nucleotides, the CDR3 is TGTGCCAGTTCGACAGGGGAGACCTCTGGAAACACCATATATTTT. As protein: CASSTGETSGNTIYF.